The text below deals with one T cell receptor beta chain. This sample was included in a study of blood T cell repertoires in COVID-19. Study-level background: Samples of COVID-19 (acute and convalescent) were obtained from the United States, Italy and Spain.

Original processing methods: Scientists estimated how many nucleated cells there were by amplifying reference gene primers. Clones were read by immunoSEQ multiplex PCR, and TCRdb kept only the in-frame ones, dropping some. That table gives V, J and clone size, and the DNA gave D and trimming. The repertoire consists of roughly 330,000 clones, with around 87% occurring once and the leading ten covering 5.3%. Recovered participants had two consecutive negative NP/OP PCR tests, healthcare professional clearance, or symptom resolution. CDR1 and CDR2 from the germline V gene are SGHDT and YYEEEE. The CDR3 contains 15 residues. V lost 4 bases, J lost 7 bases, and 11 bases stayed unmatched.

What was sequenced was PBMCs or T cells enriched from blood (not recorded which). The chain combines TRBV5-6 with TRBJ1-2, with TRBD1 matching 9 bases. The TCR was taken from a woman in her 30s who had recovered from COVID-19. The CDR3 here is CASSDLGQGLGGYTF. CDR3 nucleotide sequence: TGTGCCAGCAGCGACCTGGGACAGGGCCTAGGTGGCTACACCTTC.